This entry lists 22 T cell receptor beta chains sequenced from one sample in a study of response to subunit inactivated influenza vaccine. TCRdb passed the RT-PCR reads through MiXCR, listing each CDR3 protein once. This sample has roughly 700,000 distinct CDR3 sequences, with 11% to 15% found just once. This sample comprised PBMCs from blood, obtained 14 to 15 days before vaccination. These receptors were collected from a man aged 50 to 59 who received an inactivated influenza vaccine.

In this sample, this clonotype turned up a few times. The rearrangement joins TRBV30 to TRBJ1-4; D is unclear. CDR3 length equals 14 residues. CDR1 is GTSNPN, CDR2 SVGIG, per germline (reference sequence). V dropped 2 bases and J dropped 0 bases, with 7 bases sitting between them. In DNA, the CDR3 is TGTGCCTGGAGTTGGGCTGCAACTAATGAAAAACTGTTTTTT. Its protein product is CAWSWAATNEKLFF.

Only a few counts were recorded for this clonotype. The V and J genes are TRBV10-1 and TRBJ1-1; D possibly corresponds to TRBD1 (5 bases). Trimming left V 5 bases short and J 5 bases short, with 15 bases between. The CDR3 covers 14 residues. Germline V lookup: CDR1 WNHNN, CDR2 SYGVQD (reference sequence). The CDR3 nucleotides are TGCGCCAGCAGTCCGGGGACGGAGGAAACTGAAGCTTTCTTT. Residues: CASSPGTEETEAFF.

This clonotype was counted ten times or more. The CDR3 nucleotides are TGTGCCAGCAGTCCGACAGGGGGCGCTTCTGGGGCCAACGTCCTGACTTTC. Its protein product is CASSPTGGASGANVLTF. The V gene is TRBV6-1, the J gene TRBJ2-6, with 10 bases lining up with TRBD1. This CDR3 contains 17 residues. The V gene's germline CDR1 is MNHNS and CDR2 SASEGT. V lost 5 bases and J lost 1; bases outside the gene matches: 5.

V and J are TRBV4-1 and TRBJ1-5; D is perhaps TRBD1 (5 bases). The CDR3 has 18 amino acids. Germline values: CDR1 MGHRA, CDR2 YSYEKL. The V gene lost 0 bases and the J gene lost 6 bases, with 21 bases spanning the gap. CDR3 nucleotide sequence: TGCGCCAGCAGCCAAGAGCTTGGACCGGGACTCGGGACTCAGCCCCAGCATTTT. Protein product: CASSQELGPGLGTQPQHF.

This clonotype has a handful of counts. This chain connects TRBV27 to TRBJ2-7; 9 nucleotides match TRBD1. The V gene's germline CDR1 is MNHEY and CDR2 SMNVEV (reference sequence). V shed 6 bases and J 5 bases; nucleotides not matched to a gene: 5. The CDR3 spans 13 residues. The CDR3 reads CASRGQGIHEQYF. The CDR3, as DNA: TGTGCCAGCAGGGGACAGGGTATCCACGAGCAGTACTTC.

The J gene is TRBJ1-2, the V gene TRBV5-1; 7 bases map to TRBD1. V was pared by 4 bases and J by 5 bases, with 11 bases of the junction left unmatched. Germline CDR1 SGHRS, CDR2 YFSETQ. This CDR3 contains 15 residues. For the CDR3, the DNA is TGCGCCAGCAGCCCGGGACAGCCGAACTCTTATGGCTACACCTTC. The encoded protein is CASSPGQPNSYGYTF.

The chain combines TRBV3-1 with TRBJ2-1, with 13 bases identical to TRBD2. V lost 5 bases, J lost 0 bases, and 10 bases stayed unmatched. Looked up from germline, CDR1 is LGHDT and CDR2 is YNNKEL (reference sequence). CDR3 length: 19 amino acids. CDR3 amino acids: CASSFGLAGETSSYNEQFF. The CDR3 coding sequence is TGTGCCAGCAGCTTCGGACTAGCGGGAGAGACGAGCTCCTACAATGAGCAGTTCTTC.

A few counts support this clonotype. The J gene is TRBJ2-7, the V gene TRBV27; TRBD1 matches 10 bases. V was pared by 1 base and J by 10 bases, with 16 bases of the junction left unmatched. Germline loops: CDR1 MNHEY, CDR2 SMNVEV (reference sequence). This CDR3 has 17 amino acids. The CDR3 loop is CASSLWDRGTVNPSQYF. The CDR3 DNA is TGTGCCAGCAGTTTATGGGACAGGGGAACAGTAAACCCTAGTCAGTACTTC.

A remark on this clonotype: A read error is possible here, since a much larger clone lies one base away. The CDR3 DNA is TGTGCCAGCAGCCACCTGGACAGATACAATGAGCAGTTCTTC. Encoded protein: CASSHLDRYNEQFF. The chain recombines TRBV21-1 with TRBJ2-1; the D call of TRBD1 is as the table states it, not checked on the DNA. TRBV21-1 is termed a pseudogene. This CDR3 has 14 residues.

The chain employs TRBV20-1 and TRBJ2-1, with 12 bases lining up with TRBD2. CDR1 DFQATT and CDR2 SNEGSKA come from the germline V gene (reference sequence). V was clipped by 0 bases and J by 0 bases; unmatched bases: 6. CDR3 length: 18 amino acids. In DNA, the CDR3 is TGCAGTGCTAGAGATCAAGGACTAGCGGGGATCTCCTACAATGAGCAGTTCTTC. The encoded protein is CSARDQGLAGISYNEQFF.

This clonotype was recorded a few times. The rearrangement joins TRBV4-2 to TRBJ2-5, with 10 bases identical to TRBD2. The CDR3 has 16 residues. With V trimmed by 3 bases and J by 5 bases, 9 bases remained unmatched. CDR1 is LGHNA and CDR2 is YNFKEQ in the germline V gene. The CDR3 nucleotides read TGTGCCAGCAGCCAGGATACGGGACTAGCGTGGGAGACCCAGTACTTC. It codes for CASSQDTGLAWETQYF.

This clonotype has at least ten counts. The rearrangement joins TRBV11-2 to TRBJ2-2; D may be TRBD2 (6 bases). The CDR3 length is 17 residues. Looked up from germline, CDR1 is SGHAT and CDR2 is FQNNGV. V dropped 6 bases and J dropped 5 bases, with 22 bases sitting between them. CDR3 coding DNA: TGTGCCAGCAGAGGGGTAAAAAAATCCCGGGGGACCGGGGAGCTGTTTTTT. Translation gives CASRGVKKSRGTGELFF.

This clonotype appeared a few times. The chain carries TRBV6-1 and TRBJ2-3, with 7 nucleotides matching TRBD1. With 5 bases clipped from V and 3 bases from J, the junction kept 5 bases outside the gene matches. CDR1 MNHNS and CDR2 SASEGT come from the germline V gene. The CDR3 consists of 14 residues. The CDR3 sequence is CASSTPTGTDTQYF. CDR3 nucleotide sequence: TGTGCCAGCAGTACCCCGACAGGGACAGATACGCAGTATTTT.

The chain uses TRBV7-2 and TRBJ2-1, with D possibly matching TRBD2 (5 bases). The length of the CDR3 is 15 residues. Germline V gene lookup returns CDR1 SGHTA and CDR2 FQGNSA. Deletions cut 4 bases from V and 6 bases from J, with 16 bases between. This CDR3 is CASSSHVRAGNEQFF. CDR3 nucleotide sequence: TGTGCCAGCAGCTCCCACGTCCGCGCGGGCAATGAGCAGTTCTTC.

The chain is built from TRBV28 and TRBJ1-2; TRBD1 matches 11 bases. The length of the CDR3 is 14 residues. Trimming cost V 6 bases and J 6 bases; bases outside gene matches: 6. CDR1 MDHEN and CDR2 SYDVKM come from the germline V gene. The CDR3 DNA follows: TGTGCCAGCAGCTCACCGGGACAGGGGGATGGCTACACCTTC. This translates into CASSSPGQGDGYTF.

This clonotype turned up a few times. The genes are TRBV7-2 and TRBJ2-2, with 11 bases lining up with TRBD1. The CDR3 is 14 residues long. Germline V gene data show CDR1 as SGHTA and CDR2 as FQGNSA. V dropped 3 bases and J dropped 9; count of bases not matched to a gene: 3. This chain's CDR3 is CASSFGQGAWELFF. The CDR3, as DNA: TGTGCCAGCAGCTTCGGACAGGGGGCCTGGGAGCTGTTTTTT.

This chain links TRBV7-9 with TRBJ2-3; D gene ambiguous. CDR3 length: 15 residues. V gave up 0 bases and J gave up 0 bases, with 7 bases separating them. Germline V lookup: CDR1 SEHNR, CDR2 FQNEAQ (reference sequence). CDR3 protein: CASSLARLSTDTQYF. The CDR3, as DNA: TGTGCCAGCAGCTTAGCACGGCTTAGCACAGATACGCAGTATTTT.

This clonotype showed up just a few times. The V gene is TRBV19, the J gene TRBJ1-5; no reliable D call. There are 15 residues in the CDR3. Germline V gene data show CDR1 as LNHDA and CDR2 as SQIVND (reference sequence). With 0 bases removed from V and 7 bases from J, the gap between germline ends came to 13 bases. CDR3 sequence reads: CASSIDHLTGQPQHF. The CDR3 DNA sequence: TGTGCCAGTAGTATAGATCACCTCACCGGGCAGCCCCAGCATTTT.

This clonotype was recorded at least ten times. No DNA is shown, since the ends of the CDR3 on it are uncertain; the CDR3 is the one TCRdb lists. The chain recombines TRBV21-1 with TRBJ2-7; no check of the table's D call, TRBD1, against the DNA was made. TRBV21-1 is listed as a pseudogene. The CDR3 region is 15 residues in length, termini included. The CDR3 spells CASSFGTGANHEQYF.

This clonotype was seen a few times. This chain links TRBV4-1 with TRBJ2-3; 10 bases fit TRBD2. The CDR3 spans 18 residues. CDR1 and CDR2 (germline): MGHRA, YSYEKL. V shed 1 base and J 3 bases; nucleotides not matched to a gene: 10. In nucleotides, the CDR3 is TGCGCCAGCAGCCAAGTGAAGGCAGCGGGGGGGCCAACAGATACGCAGTATTTT. Amino acid sequence: CASSQVKAAGGPTDTQYF.

The CDR3 loop is CASSKGTLLYEQYF. Here the CDR3 DNA reads TGTGCCAGCAGCAAAGGGACCTTACTCTACGAGCAGTACTTC. This chain connects TRBV6-1 to TRBJ2-7; TRBD1 or TRBD2 may be the D gene (5 bases each). The CDR3 is 14 amino acids. Germline V gene lookup returns CDR1 MNHNS and CDR2 SASEGT. V lost 6 bases to trimming and J lost 3 bases, with 15 bases between them.

The table lists this clonotype with a few counts. V usage is TRBV5-1 and J usage is TRBJ2-3; the match to TRBD2 covers 14 bases. Trimming cost V 4 bases and J 5 bases; bases outside gene matches: 9. This CDR3 comprises 17 residues. CDR1 is SGHRS, CDR2 YFSETQ, per germline. The CDR3, as DNA: TGCGCCAGCAGCATCGGGACTAGCGGGAGTTGGCAAGATACGCAGTATTTT. This translates into CASSIGTSGSWQDTQYF.